The clone carrying this T cell receptor beta chain was observed once. This CDR3 contains 15 residues. Trimming removed 2 bases at V and 1 base at J, with 11 bases between. CDR1 is MNHNS and CDR2 is SASEGT in the germline V gene. The primer mix had 60 Vbeta and 13 Jbeta primers. Assay: immunoSEQ multiplex PCR; the TCRdb copy retains only in-frame clones and omits some. The table has about 94,000 clones, roughly 73% seen once; the top ten hold 3.8%. The entry originates in a study of cytomegalovirus exposure and HLA in healthy donors. The overall study: Membership in the Caucasian-associated ancestry cluster was found for about 84% of approximately 400 genotyped donors.

This chain joins TRBV6-1 and TRBJ2-5; tentative D call: TRBD1 (5 bases). Sequenced material: PBMCs. The clonotype originates from a woman aged 35 to 49 in good health and CMV-seronegative. The CDR3 is CASSEPRQIQETQYF. The CDR3 nucleotides read TGTGCCAGCAGTGAACCAAGACAGATCCAAGAGACCCAGTACTTC.